Below, 28 T cell receptor beta chains from the same sample are listed, as sequenced in a study of shared clonotypes between healthy human individuals. Data came from immunoSEQ multiplex PCR; TCRdb stores just in-frame clones and leaves some out. The sample carries millions of clones, more than 85% recorded once. Input material: naive CD4+ T cells from PBMCs. Subset denoted: CD45RA+ positively selected. All receptors derive from a man younger than 30 in good health. Some clones in this sample may be carry-over from other donors' samples.

Of note for this clone: Other DNA sequences in the same sample also yield this CDR3. The chain has TRBV27 and TRBJ2-1; the D is unclear. V dropped 5 bases and J dropped 7 bases, with 6 bases sitting between them. The CDR3 covers 11 residues. The V gene's germline CDR1 is MNHEY and CDR2 SMNVEV (reference sequence). CDR3 amino acids: CASSRYNEQFF. CDR3 sequence (DNA): TGTGCCAGCAGTCGGTATAATGAGCAGTTCTTC.

The CDR3 is CASSLSAGGPRAYEQYF. The CDR3, as DNA: TGTGCCAGCAGCTTATCCGCGGGAGGGCCGAGAGCCTACGAGCAGTACTTC. The chain uses TRBV7-2 and TRBJ2-7, with TRBD2 matching 9 bases. V trimming: 2 bases; J trimming: 2 bases; junction bases outside the gene matches: 10. The CDR3 is 17 amino acids. Germline values: CDR1 SGHTA, CDR2 FQGNSA.

The chain employs TRBV28 and TRBJ2-6; 9 positions match TRBD2. V lost 7 bases, J lost 0 bases, and 13 bases stayed unmatched. This CDR3 region has 19 residues. CDR1 and CDR2 from the germline V gene are MDHEN and SYDVKM. CDR3 coding DNA: TGTGCCAGCACCCGCGGGGGGGCGACGTCTCACTCTGGGGCCAACGTCCTGACTTTC. Residues: CASTRGGATSHSGANVLTF.

This clone was observed a few times. The chain joins TRBV7-3 to TRBJ2-5; 9 bases are a match to TRBD2. With 1 base clipped from V and 2 bases from J, the junction kept 8 bases outside the gene matches. Germline CDR1 and CDR2: SGHTA and FQGTGA. The CDR3 runs to 17 residues. CDR3 loop: CASSLIPSGMTQETQYF. The CDR3 nucleotides are TGTGCCAGCAGCTTAATTCCTAGCGGGATGACACAAGAGACCCAGTACTTC. The full variable domain, its missing parts supplied by reference TRBV7-3 and TRBJ2-5, is GAGVSQTPSNKVTEKGKYVELRCDPISGHTALYWYRQSLGQGPEFLIYFQGTGAADDSGLPNDRFFAVRPEGSVSTLKIQRTERGDSAVYLCASSLIPSGMTQETQYFGPGTRLLVL.

The chain links TRBV9 to TRBJ2-1; no clear D gene. The CDR3 has 13 residues. The V and J ends lost 0 bases and 3 bases respectively, with 4 bases between them. Germline CDR1 is SGDLS and CDR2 is YYNGEE. The CDR3 region has the DNA TGTGCCAGCAGCGTAGTCAGCTACAATGAGCAGTTCTTC. As protein: CASSVVSYNEQFF.

The chain couples TRBV9 to TRBJ1-2, with a weak D call TRBD1 (5 bases). Deletions cut 4 bases from V and 2 bases from J, with 18 bases between. The CDR3 loop spans 16 amino acids. Germline CDR1 and CDR2: SGDLS and YYNGEE. The CDR3 here is CASSPPFWDYNYGYTF. As DNA, the CDR3 is TGTGCCAGCAGCCCCCCCTTTTGGGACTACAACTATGGCTACACCTTC.

The V and J genes are TRBV4-1 and TRBJ1-5; D ambiguous. CDR1 is MGHRA and CDR2 is YSYEKL in the germline V gene. Between the trimmed V and J ends, which lost 2 bases and 0 bases, there was a span of 14 bases. The CDR3 is 17 residues long. DNA of the CDR3: TGCGCCAGCAGCCAAAAATGGACCGAGAATAGCAATCAGCCCCAGCATTTT. The encoded protein is CASSQKWTENSNQPQHF.

With regard to this clone: This sample includes further DNA sequences coding for the same CDR3. The chain uses TRBV30 and TRBJ1-5; D may be TRBD1 (5 bases). The CDR3 covers 13 residues. Germline CDR1 reads GTSNPN; CDR2 reads SVGIG (reference sequence). The V end was cut by 0 bases, the J end by 6 bases, with 9 bases between. The CDR3 nucleotides read TGTGCCTGGAGTGTTCTGGGGGGTCAGCCCCAGCATTTT. Protein: CAWSVLGGQPQHF.

Remarks on this clone: The sample contains more than one DNA sequence encoding this CDR3. The rearrangement uses TRBV11-3 and TRBJ1-1; a weak D match, TRBD1 (5 bases). CDR3 size: 14 residues. Germline-derived CDR1 and CDR2 are SGHNT and YENEEA. The V end was cut by 2 bases, the J end by 0 bases, with 7 bases between. The CDR3 region has the DNA TGTGCCAGCAGCTTACGGGGGATGAACACTGAAGCTTTCTTT. It specifies CASSLRGMNTEAFF.

The chain employs TRBV9 and TRBJ2-6; a weak D match, TRBD1 (6 bases). Germline V gene data show CDR1 as SGDLS and CDR2 as YYNGEE. The CDR3 totals 16 residues. V shed 4 bases and J shed 4 bases, with 15 bases lying between them. CDR3 coding DNA: TGTGCCAGCAGCCGGAGTCCAGGGGCCGGGGCCAACGTCCTGACTTTC. Residues: CASSRSPGAGANVLTF.

As DNA, the CDR3 is TGTGCCAGCAGTGGGGCAGGGGGTTACGCGGACACTGAAGCTTTCTTT. Translating gives CASSGAGGYADTEAFF. This chain connects TRBV28 to TRBJ1-1; 7 bases fit TRBD1. The CDR3 length is 16 residues. Germline CDR1 reads MDHEN; CDR2 reads SYDVKM. J gave up 3 bases and V 5 bases, and 12 bases lay outside the gene matches.

The genes are TRBV7-3 and TRBJ2-1, with 8 bases identical to TRBD1. V was pared by 5 bases and J by 15 bases, with 12 bases of the junction left unmatched. This CDR3 contains 13 residues. Germline assignment: CDR1 SGHTA and CDR2 FQGTGA. CDR3 bases: TGTGCCAGCAGCCCAGATCGACAGGGGCGGCGGTTCTTC. Amino acid sequence: CASSPDRQGRRFF.

The V gene is TRBV5-1, the J gene TRBJ1-2, with D possibly TRBD1 on 5 matching bases. The CDR3 extends over 18 amino acids. Germline V gene sequence: CDR1 SGHRS, CDR2 YFSETQ. The ends were cut back, 5 bases at V and 2 bases at J, with 25 bases in the middle. The CDR3 DNA follows: TGCGCCAGCAGTGGTATCCGGGGCAGGCCGTTCGAAAACTATGGCTACACCTTC. Its protein product is CASSGIRGRPFENYGYTF.

V is TRBV7-6 and J is TRBJ2-7; no firm D call. The CDR3 runs to 12 residues. CDR1 and CDR2 from the germline V gene are SGHVS and FNYEAQ. The V and J ends lost 3 bases and 7 bases respectively, with 10 bases between them. The DNA for the CDR3 is TGTGCCAGCAGCTTTCCCCTAGGAGAGCAGTACTTC. Translating gives CASSFPLGEQYF.

V and J are TRBV5-1 and TRBJ1-1, with D maybe TRBD1 (6 bases). Germline loops: CDR1 SGHRS, CDR2 YFSETQ. The CDR3 consists of 14 residues. Between the trimmed V and J ends, which lost 6 bases and 1 base, there was a span of 13 bases. In DNA form, the CDR3 reads TGCGCCAGCACGGGGGCAGGGACGAACACTGAAGCTTTCTTT. Residues: CASTGAGTNTEAFF.

This clone was found once. V gene TRBV29-1 combines with J gene TRBJ2-7, with 9 nucleotides matching TRBD2. Per germline, CDR1 SQVTM and CDR2 ANQGSEA. The CDR3 totals 14 residues. V dropped 2 bases and J dropped 7; count of bases not matched to a gene: 9. The CDR3 is CSVESGTSSLEQYF. The CDR3 DNA reads TGCAGCGTTGAATCCGGGACTAGCAGTCTTGAGCAGTACTTC.

The chain recombines TRBV6-5 with TRBJ2-7, with 10 bases matching TRBD2. V shed 0 bases, J shed 5 bases, and the junction held 7 bases outside the gene matches. CDR1 and CDR2 (germline): MNHEY, SVGAGI. This CDR3 has 16 amino acids. CDR3 sequence reads: CASSYSASGRANEQYF. CDR3 DNA: TGTGCCAGCAGTTACTCGGCGAGCGGGAGGGCCAACGAGCAGTACTTC.

The chain uses TRBV28 and TRBJ2-5; either TRBD1 or TRBD2 may fit D (5 bases each). The CDR3 extends over 14 amino acids. Germline lookup yields CDR1 MDHEN and CDR2 SYDVKM. With 3 bases removed from V and 3 bases from J, the gap between germline ends came to 11 bases. CDR3: CASSFWDGKETQYF. Written as DNA, the CDR3 is TGTGCCAGCAGTTTTTGGGACGGGAAAGAGACCCAGTACTTC.

This chain uses TRBV10-2 with TRBJ2-7; D gene unclear. The CDR3 is 13 residues long. Per germline, CDR1 WSHSY and CDR2 SAAADI. The V end lost 2 bases, the J end lost 2 bases, and 7 bases lay between the germline ends. CDR3 nucleotides: TGCGCCAGCAGTGAGAGTCGAACCTACGAGCAGTACTTC. Amino acids: CASSESRTYEQYF.

V and J are TRBV4-1 and TRBJ2-3; 11 nucleotides match TRBD2. The CDR3 is made up of 16 amino acids. After removal of 2 bases from V and 2 bases from J, the junction contained 3 bases not matched to a gene. Per the germline V gene, CDR1 is MGHRA and CDR2 is YSYEKL. The CDR3 loop is CASSQRLAGNTDTQYF. In DNA, the CDR3 is TGCGCCAGCAGCCAAAGACTAGCGGGAAACACAGATACGCAGTATTTT.

The chain recombines TRBV28 with TRBJ2-5; D remains unclear. Germline loops: CDR1 MDHEN, CDR2 SYDVKM. This CDR3 spans 13 amino acids. The V end was cut by 0 bases, the J end by 2 bases, with 4 bases between. The chain's CDR3 is CASSLWSQETQYF. The CDR3 nucleotides are TGTGCCAGCAGTTTATGGAGTCAAGAGACCCAGTACTTC.

The chain uses TRBV9 and TRBJ1-2; no reliable D call. The V and J ends lost 3 bases and 5 bases respectively, with 14 bases between them. The CDR3 loop spans 14 amino acids. In germline, CDR1 is SGDLS, CDR2 YYNGEE. As DNA, the CDR3 is TGTGCCAGCAGCGATCCGGACGGAATATATGGCTACACCTTC. This codes for CASSDPDGIYGYTF.

The V gene is TRBV30, the J gene TRBJ2-7; 8 nucleotides line up with TRBD2. The germline CDR1 and CDR2 sequences are GTSNPN and SVGIG (reference sequence). CDR3 length equals 14 residues. The trim removed 3 bases at V and 3 bases at J, leaving 7 bases unmatched. The CDR3 DNA reads TGTGCCTGGAGCCCCGGGGGGGTGGGCTACGAGCAGTACTTC. The encoded protein is CAWSPGGVGYEQYF.

DNA for the CDR3: TGCGCCAGCAGCCAATCAGTGGGTTTGAACACTGAAGCTTTCTTT. Its translation is CASSQSVGLNTEAFF. The rearrangement uses TRBV4-1 and TRBJ1-1; unclear D gene. CDR3 length equals 15 residues. Germline V gives CDR1 MGHRA, CDR2 YSYEKL. Trimming stripped 2 bases from V and 0 bases from J, with 10 bases between.

The chain is built from TRBV28 and TRBJ2-1; unclear D gene. Trimming shortened V by 2 bases and J by 3 bases, and 11 bases separated the two germline ends. This CDR3 spans 15 amino acids. Germline assignment: CDR1 MDHEN and CDR2 SYDVKM. The chain's CDR3 is CASSLQIWDYNEQFF. The CDR3 DNA sequence: TGTGCCAGCAGTTTACAAATCTGGGACTACAATGAGCAGTTCTTC.

In the case of this clone: The identical CDR3 is also encoded by other nucleotide sequences in the sample. The J gene is TRBJ2-5, the V gene TRBV27; D gene uncertain. Germline V CDR1 and CDR2: MNHEY, SMNVEV (reference sequence). V lost 0 bases and J lost 5, with 4 bases in between. CDR3 length equals 12 residues. Here the CDR3 reads CASSLSGETQYF. CDR3 nucleotide sequence: TGTGCCAGCAGTTTATCAGGGGAGACCCAGTACTTC.

CDR3 region: CASSMISALGYTF. In nucleotides, the CDR3 is TGTGCCAGTAGTATGATTTCCGCGTTAGGCTACACCTTC. The chain carries TRBV19 and TRBJ1-2; no clear D gene. The CDR3 has 13 residues. With 3 bases removed from V and 8 bases from J, the gap between germline ends came to 13 bases. The germline V gene has CDR1 LNHDA and CDR2 SQIVND (reference sequence).

Points on this clone: Other DNA sequences from this sample encode an identical CDR3 as well. This chain links TRBV6-1 with TRBJ2-2; D remains unclear. The V gene lost 2 bases and the J gene lost 5 bases, with 9 bases spanning the gap. In germline, CDR1 is MNHNS, CDR2 SASEGT. This CDR3 comprises 14 residues. The CDR3 region is CASSELGGTGELFF. CDR3 nucleotide sequence: TGTGCCAGCAGTGAATTAGGCGGAACCGGGGAGCTGTTTTTT.